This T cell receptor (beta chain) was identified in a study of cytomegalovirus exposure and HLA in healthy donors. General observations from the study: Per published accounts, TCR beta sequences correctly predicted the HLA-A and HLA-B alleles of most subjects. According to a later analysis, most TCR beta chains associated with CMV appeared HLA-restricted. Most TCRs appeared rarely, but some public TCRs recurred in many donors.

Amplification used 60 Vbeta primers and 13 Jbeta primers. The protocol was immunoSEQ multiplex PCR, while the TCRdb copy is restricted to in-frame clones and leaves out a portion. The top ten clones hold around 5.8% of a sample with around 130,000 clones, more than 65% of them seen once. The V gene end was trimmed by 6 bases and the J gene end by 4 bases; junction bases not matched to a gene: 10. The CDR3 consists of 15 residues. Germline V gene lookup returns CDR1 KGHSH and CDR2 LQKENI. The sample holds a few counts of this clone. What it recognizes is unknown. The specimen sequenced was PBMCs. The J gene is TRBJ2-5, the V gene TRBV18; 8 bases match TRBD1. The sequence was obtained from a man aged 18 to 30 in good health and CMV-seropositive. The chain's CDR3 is CASSQDRVRTETQYF. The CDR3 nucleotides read TGTGCCAGCTCGCAGGACAGGGTTCGGACAGAGACCCAGTACTTC.